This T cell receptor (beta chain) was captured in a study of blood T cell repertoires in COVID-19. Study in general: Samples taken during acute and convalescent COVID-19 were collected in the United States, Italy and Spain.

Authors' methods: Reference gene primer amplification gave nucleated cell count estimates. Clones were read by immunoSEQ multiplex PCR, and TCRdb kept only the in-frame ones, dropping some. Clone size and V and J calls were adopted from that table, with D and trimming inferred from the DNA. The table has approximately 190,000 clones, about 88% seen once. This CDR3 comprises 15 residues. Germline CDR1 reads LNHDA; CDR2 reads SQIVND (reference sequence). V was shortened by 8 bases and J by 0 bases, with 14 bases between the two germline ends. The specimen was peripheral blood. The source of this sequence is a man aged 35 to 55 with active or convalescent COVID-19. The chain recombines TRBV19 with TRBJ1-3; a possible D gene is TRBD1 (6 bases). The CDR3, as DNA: TGTGCCAGTGGATACAGGGCGGGCTCTGGAAACACCATATATTTT. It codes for CASGYRAGSGNTIYF.